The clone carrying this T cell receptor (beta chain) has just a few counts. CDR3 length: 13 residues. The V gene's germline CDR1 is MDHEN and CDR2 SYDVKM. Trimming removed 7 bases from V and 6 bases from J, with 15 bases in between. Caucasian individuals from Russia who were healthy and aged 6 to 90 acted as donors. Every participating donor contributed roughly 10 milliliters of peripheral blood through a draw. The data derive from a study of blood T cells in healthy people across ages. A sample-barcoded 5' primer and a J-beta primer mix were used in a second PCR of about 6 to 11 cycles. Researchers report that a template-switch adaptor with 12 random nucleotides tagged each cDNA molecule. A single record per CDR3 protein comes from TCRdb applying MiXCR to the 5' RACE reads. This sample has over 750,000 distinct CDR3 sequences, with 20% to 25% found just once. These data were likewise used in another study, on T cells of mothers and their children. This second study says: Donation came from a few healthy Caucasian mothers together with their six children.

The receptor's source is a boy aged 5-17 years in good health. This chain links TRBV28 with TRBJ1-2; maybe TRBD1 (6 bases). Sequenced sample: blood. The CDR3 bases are TGTGCCAGCACCACTACGGGGGGCGATGGCTACACCTTC. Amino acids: CASTTTGGDGYTF.